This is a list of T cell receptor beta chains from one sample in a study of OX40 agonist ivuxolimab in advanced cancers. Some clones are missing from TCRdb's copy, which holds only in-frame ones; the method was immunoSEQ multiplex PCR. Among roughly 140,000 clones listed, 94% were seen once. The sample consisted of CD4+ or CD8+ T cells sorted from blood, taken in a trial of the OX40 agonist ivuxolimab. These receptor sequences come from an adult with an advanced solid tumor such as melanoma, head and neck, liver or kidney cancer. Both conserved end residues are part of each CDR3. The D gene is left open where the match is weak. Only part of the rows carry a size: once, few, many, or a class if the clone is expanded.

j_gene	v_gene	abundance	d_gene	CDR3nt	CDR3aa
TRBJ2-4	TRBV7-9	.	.	TGTGCCAGCAGCTCTCCCGGGGAACGAGGCAAAAACATTCAGTACTTC	CASSSPGERGKNIQYF
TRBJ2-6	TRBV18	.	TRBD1	TGTGCCAGCTCACCACTCCTACTTCCAGGGGGCGGTGGGTCCAACGTCCTGACTTTC	CASSPLLLPGGGGSNVLTF
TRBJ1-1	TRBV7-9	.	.	TGTGCCAGCAGCTTCCCCGACAGGAACACTGAAGCTTTCTTT	CASSFPDRNTEAFF
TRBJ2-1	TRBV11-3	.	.	TGTGCCAGCAGCGTTCAGGGACATTACAATGAGCAGTTCTTC	CASSVQGHYNEQFF
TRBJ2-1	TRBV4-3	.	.	TGCGCCAGCGGACTTAGCCTCCTAGGAGACAATGAGCAGTTCTTC	CASGLSLLGDNEQFF
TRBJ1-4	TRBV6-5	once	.	TGTGCCAGCAGTGGGCTTGCAACTAATGAAAAACTGTTTTTT	CASSGLATNEKLFF
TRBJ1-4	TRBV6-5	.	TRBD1	TGTGCCAGCAGACCGACAGGGGGGGAAAAACTGTTTTTT	CASRPTGGEKLFF
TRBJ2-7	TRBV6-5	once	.	TGTGCCAGCAGTACGGACGGGTGGGGGCAGTACTTC	CASSTDGWGQYF
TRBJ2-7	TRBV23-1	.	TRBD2	TGCGCCAGCAGTCCATCGACCAGGACTAGCGGGGTTAGAGAGCAGTACTTC	CASSPSTRTSGVREQYF
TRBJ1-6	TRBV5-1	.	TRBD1	TGCGCCAGCAGCCTGGGACAGGGGTTAGGAAATTCACCCCTCCACTTT	CASSLGQGLGNSPLHF
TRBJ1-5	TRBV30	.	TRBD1	TGTGCCTGGACATGGACAGGGGTAAATCAGCCCCAGCATTTT	CAWTWTGVNQPQHF
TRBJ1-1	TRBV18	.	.	TGTGCCAGCTCACCACCGGTGGCCGGGAACACTGAAGCTTTCTTT	CASSPPVAGNTEAFF
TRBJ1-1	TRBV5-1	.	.	TGCGCCAGCAGCTTTCAGGGAAACACTGAAGCTTTCTTT	CASSFQGNTEAFF
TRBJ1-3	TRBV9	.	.	TGTGCCAGCAGCGTAGGCACAGCTGAAAACACCATATATTTT	CASSVGTAENTIYF
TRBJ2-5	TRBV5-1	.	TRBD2	TGCGCCAGCAGACAGATTCCGGGAGGGGGGGAGACCCAGTACTTC	CASRQIPGGGETQYF
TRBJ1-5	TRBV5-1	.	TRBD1	TGCGCCAGCAGCTTGGAAGGGGGCATCAATCAGCCCCAGCATTTT	CASSLEGGINQPQHF
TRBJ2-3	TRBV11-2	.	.	TGTGCCAGCAGCGGACAGTTTAGCACAGATACGCAGTATTTT	CASSGQFSTDTQYF
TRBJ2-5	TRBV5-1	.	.	TGCGCCAGCAGCTTGGAAGGGCCCCAAGAGACCCAGTACTTC	CASSLEGPQETQYF
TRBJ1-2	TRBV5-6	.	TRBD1	TGTGCCAGCAGCTTGGGGGACAGGAACTATGGCTACACCTTC	CASSLGDRNYGYTF
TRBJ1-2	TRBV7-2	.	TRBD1	TGTGCCAGCAGCGCTGGACAGGGAAGTGGCTACACCTTC	CASSAGQGSGYTF
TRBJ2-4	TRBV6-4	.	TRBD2	TGTGCCAGCAGCCGCCTAGCCGGGGGGGGTCAGTACTTC	CASSRLAGGGQYF
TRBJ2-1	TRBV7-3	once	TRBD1	TGTGCCAGCAGCTTAGTAGGACAGGGCCCCTTTTTCTTC	CASSLVGQGPFFF
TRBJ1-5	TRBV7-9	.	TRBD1	TGTGCCAGCAGCCCCGGTCGAACAGGGGCGGCCCAGCATTTT	CASSPGRTGAAQHF
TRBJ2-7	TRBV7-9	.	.	TGTGCCAGCAGCTCCCTTTCCCAGACCTACGAGCAGTACTTC	CASSSLSQTYEQYF
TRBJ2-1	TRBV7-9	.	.	TGTGCCAGCAGCCCTCAGCGTGTTGAGCAGTTCTTC	CASSPQRVEQFF
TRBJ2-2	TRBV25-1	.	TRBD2	TGTGCCAGCAGTGACCCGGCTAGCGGGACCGGGGAGCTGTTTTTT	CASSDPASGTGELFF
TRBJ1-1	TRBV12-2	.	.	TGTGCAAGTCGGAACCGGACAGGGAAAATTGCTGAAGCTTTCTTT	CASRNRTGKIAEAFF
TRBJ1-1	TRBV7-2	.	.	TGTGCCAGCAGCTCCGACAGGAACACTGAAGCTTTCTTT	CASSSDRNTEAFF
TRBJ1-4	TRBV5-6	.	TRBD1	TGTGCCAGCAGCTTGGACACAGGGGATAATGAAAAACTGTTTTTT	CASSLDTGDNEKLFF
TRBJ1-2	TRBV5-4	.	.	TGTGCCAGCAGCTTGTCCGGCTTCCCCTCTCCTACCTATGGCTACACCTTC	CASSLSGFPSPTYGYTF
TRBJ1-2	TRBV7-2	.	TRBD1	TGTACCAGCAGCTTGCAGGGGGCCAATGATGGCTACACCTTC	CTSSLQGANDGYTF
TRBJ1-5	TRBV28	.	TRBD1	TGTGCCAGCAGCACAGGGGAAAGGAGTCAGCCCCAGCATTTT	CASSTGERSQPQHF
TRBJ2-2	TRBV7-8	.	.	TGTGCCAGCAGCTCGAACACCGGGGAGCTGTTTTTT	CASSSNTGELFF
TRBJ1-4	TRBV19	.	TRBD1	TGTGCCAGTACCACGACAGGGGGCGCGGAAAAACTGTTTTTT	CASTTTGGAEKLFF
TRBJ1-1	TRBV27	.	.	TGTGCCAGCGCTGTGGCCGGATCGAACACTGAAGCTTTCTTT	CASAVAGSNTEAFF
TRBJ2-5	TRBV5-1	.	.	TGCGCCAGCAGCTTGGAGGGGCCGCGGGAGACCCAGTACTTC	CASSLEGPRETQYF